The next 3 T cell receptor beta chains were all read from a single sample in a study of T cell repertoires in cytomegalovirus infection. TCRdb processed the reads anew with MiXCR; each CDR3 protein has one entry. The table lists about a million distinct CDR3 sequences, around 30% of them singletons. Their cognate antigens are unknown. Sample: cultured CD8+ T cells from PBMCs, taken from culture after CMV antigen stimulation. These receptors all come from a human donor in good health (CMV status not recorded). Some clones in this sample may be carry-over from other donors' samples.

V usage is TRBV6-1 and J usage is TRBJ1-1; D unclear. Looked up from germline, CDR1 is MNHNS and CDR2 is SASEGT. V dropped 4 bases and J dropped 0 bases, with 12 bases sitting between them. The CDR3 sequence is 15 residues long. The CDR3 DNA sequence: TGTGCCAGCAGTGGAGGACGGGGAATGAACACTGAAGCTTTCTTT. It specifies CASSGGRGMNTEAFF.

This clonotype was counted at least ten times. The V call is TRBV7-8, the J call TRBJ2-5, with TRBD2 matching over 8 bases. From germline, CDR1 is SGHVS and CDR2 FQNEAQ. This CDR3 region has 15 residues. V lost 5 bases to trimming and J lost 2 bases; unmatched junction nucleotides: 7. The CDR3 nucleotides are TGTGCCAGCAGCACCCTACTAGCGGCACAAGAGACCCAGTACTTC. This codes for CASSTLLAAQETQYF.

This chain connects TRBV15 to TRBJ2-7; no firm D call. Germline loops: CDR1 LNHNV, CDR2 YYDKDF (reference sequence). Between the trimmed V and J ends, which lost 1 base and 5 bases, there was a span of 12 bases. CDR3 length: 14 amino acids. The CDR3 reads CATSRGFGHNEQYF. The CDR3 nucleotides read TGTGCCACCAGCAGAGGGTTTGGGCACAACGAGCAGTACTTC.